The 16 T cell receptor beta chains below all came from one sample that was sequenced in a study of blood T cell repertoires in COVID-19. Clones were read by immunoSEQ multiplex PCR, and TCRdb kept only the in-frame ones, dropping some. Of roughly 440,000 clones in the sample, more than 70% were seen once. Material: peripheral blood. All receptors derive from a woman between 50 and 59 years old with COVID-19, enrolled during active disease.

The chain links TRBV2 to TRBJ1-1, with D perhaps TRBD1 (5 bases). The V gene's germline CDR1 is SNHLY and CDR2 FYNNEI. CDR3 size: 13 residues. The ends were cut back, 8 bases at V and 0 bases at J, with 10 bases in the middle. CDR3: CASGADLNTEAFF. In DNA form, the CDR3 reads TGTGCCAGCGGGGCAGACTTGAACACTGAAGCTTTCTTT.

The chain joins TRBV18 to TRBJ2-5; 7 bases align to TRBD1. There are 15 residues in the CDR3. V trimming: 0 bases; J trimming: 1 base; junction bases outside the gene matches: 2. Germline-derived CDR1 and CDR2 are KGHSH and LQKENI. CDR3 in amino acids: CASSPPWDSQETQYF. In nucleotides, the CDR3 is TGTGCCAGCTCACCACCTTGGGACAGCCAAGAGACCCAGTACTTC.

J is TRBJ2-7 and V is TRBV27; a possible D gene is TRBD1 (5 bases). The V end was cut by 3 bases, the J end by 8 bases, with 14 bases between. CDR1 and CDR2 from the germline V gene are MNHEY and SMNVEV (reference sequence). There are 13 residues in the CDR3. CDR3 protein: CASSLSRRQKQYF. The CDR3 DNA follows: TGTGCCAGCAGTTTGTCTCGGCGACAGAAGCAGTACTTC.

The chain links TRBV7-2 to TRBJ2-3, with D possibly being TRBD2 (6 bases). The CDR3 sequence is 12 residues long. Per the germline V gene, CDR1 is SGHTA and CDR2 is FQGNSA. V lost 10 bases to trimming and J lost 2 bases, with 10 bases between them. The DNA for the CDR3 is TGTGCCACGGGACTTTTCACAGATACGCAGTATTTT. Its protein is CATGLFTDTQYF.

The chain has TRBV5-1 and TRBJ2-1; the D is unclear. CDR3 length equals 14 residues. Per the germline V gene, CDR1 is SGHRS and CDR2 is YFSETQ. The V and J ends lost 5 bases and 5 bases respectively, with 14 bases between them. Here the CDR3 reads CASRVISGDNEQFF. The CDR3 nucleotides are TGCGCCAGCAGGGTCATCTCCGGAGACAATGAGCAGTTCTTC.

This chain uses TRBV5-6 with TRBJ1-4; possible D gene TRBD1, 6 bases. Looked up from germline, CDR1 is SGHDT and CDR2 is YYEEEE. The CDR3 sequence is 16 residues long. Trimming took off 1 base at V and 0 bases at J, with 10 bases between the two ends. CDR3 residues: CASSLTGFATNEKLFF. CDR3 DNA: TGTGCCAGCAGCTTGACAGGGTTTGCAACTAATGAAAAACTGTTTTTT.

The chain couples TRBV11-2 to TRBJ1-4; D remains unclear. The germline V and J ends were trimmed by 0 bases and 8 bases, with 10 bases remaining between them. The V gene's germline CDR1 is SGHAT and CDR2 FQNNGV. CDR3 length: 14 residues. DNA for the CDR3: TGTGCCAGCAGCTTAGAGGGCAGGTGGGAAAAACTGTTTTTT. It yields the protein CASSLEGRWEKLFF.

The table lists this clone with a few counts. CDR3 loop: CAASGGGHYGYTF. The CDR3 nucleotides are TGTGCCGCCTCAGGGGGTGGGCACTATGGCTACACCTTC. The V and J genes are TRBV24-1 and TRBJ1-2; 7 bases align to TRBD1. Germline-derived CDR1 and CDR2 are KGHDR and SFDVKD. CDR3 length: 13 residues. The V segment lost 12 bases and the J segment 3 bases; nucleotides outside the gene matches: 9.

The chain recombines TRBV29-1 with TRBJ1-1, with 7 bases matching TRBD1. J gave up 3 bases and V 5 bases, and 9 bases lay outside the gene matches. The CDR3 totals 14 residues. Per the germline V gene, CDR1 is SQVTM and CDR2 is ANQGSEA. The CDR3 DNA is TGCAGCGTTCGGCAGGGGGATATGGACACTGAAGCTTTCTTT. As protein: CSVRQGDMDTEAFF.

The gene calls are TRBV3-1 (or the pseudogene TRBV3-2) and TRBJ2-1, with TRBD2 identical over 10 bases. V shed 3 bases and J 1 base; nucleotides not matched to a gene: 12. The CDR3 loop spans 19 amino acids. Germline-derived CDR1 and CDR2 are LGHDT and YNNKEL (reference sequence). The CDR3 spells CASSHFERGGRVSYNEQFF. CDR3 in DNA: TGTGCCAGCAGCCACTTCGAGCGGGGGGGCCGGGTTTCCTACAATGAGCAGTTCTTC.

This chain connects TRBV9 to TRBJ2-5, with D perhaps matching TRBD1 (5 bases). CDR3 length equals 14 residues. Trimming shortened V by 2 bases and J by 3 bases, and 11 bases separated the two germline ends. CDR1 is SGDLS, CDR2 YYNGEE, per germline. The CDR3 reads CASSVQGGEETQYF. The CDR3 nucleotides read TGTGCCAGCAGCGTTCAGGGTGGGGAAGAGACCCAGTACTTC.

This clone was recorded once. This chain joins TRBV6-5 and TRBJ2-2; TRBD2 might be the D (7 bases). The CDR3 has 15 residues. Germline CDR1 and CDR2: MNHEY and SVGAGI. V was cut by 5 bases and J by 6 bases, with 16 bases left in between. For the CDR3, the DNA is TGTGCCAGCAGTCTAGGGGGGGCCGAGTCCGGGGAGCTGTTTTTT. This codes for CASSLGGAESGELFF.

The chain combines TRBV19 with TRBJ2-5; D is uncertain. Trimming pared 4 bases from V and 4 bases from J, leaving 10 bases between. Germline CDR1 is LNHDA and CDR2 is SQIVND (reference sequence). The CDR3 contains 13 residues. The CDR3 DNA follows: TGTGCCAGTAGTACCCCCCGAGGAGAGACCCAGTACTTC. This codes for CASSTPRGETQYF.

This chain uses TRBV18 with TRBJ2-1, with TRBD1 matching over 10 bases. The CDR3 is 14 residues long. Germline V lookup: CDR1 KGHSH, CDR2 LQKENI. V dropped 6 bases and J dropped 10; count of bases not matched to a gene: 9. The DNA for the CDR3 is TGTGCCAGCTCGGGACAGGGGATAAAAAACGAGCAGTTCTTC. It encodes CASSGQGIKNEQFF.

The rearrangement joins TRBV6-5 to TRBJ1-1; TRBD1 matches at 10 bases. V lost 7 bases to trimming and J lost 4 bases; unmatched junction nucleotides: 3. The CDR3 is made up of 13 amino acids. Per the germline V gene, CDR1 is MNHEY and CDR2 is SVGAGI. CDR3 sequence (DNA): TGTGCCAGCACCCGGACAGGGGGCACTGAAGCTTTCTTT. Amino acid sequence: CASTRTGGTEAFF.

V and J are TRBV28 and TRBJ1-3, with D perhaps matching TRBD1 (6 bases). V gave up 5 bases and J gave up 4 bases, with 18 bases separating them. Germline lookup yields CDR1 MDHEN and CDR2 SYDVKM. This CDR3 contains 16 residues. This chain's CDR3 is CASSPPGAVGGNTIYF. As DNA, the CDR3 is TGTGCCAGCAGTCCGCCAGGGGCAGTTGGAGGAAACACCATATATTTT.